This T cell receptor (beta chain) was identified during a study of response to subunit inactivated influenza vaccine. Study conclusions and caveats: Few new T cells, the authors suggested, are recruited by each seasonal influenza vaccination.

This clonotype was seen only a few times. What it binds is unknown. Trimming removed 5 bases at V and 7 bases at J, with 9 bases between. CDR1 is SNHLY, CDR2 FYNNEI, per germline. The CDR3 runs 12 residues. TCRdb re-called the RT-PCR reads through MiXCR, storing one row per CDR3 protein. The sample includes over 450,000 distinct CDR3 sequences, over 10% of them seen just once. The rearrangement links TRBV2 to TRBJ2-1; D call uncertain. This sequence originates from a man between 45 and 60 years old who received an inactivated influenza vaccine. The specimen comprised PBMCs from blood, sampled more than 35 days after vaccination. This chain's CDR3 is CASSYTPNEQFF. CDR3 sequence (DNA): TGTGCCAGCAGTTACACTCCAAATGAGCAGTTCTTC.